The 29 T cell receptor beta chains in this list originate from one sample, sequenced in a study of cytomegalovirus exposure and HLA in healthy donors. Researchers ran the PCR with 60 Vbeta and 13 Jbeta primers. Only in-frame clones appear in the TCRdb table, and some are missing; sequencing was by immunoSEQ multiplex PCR. The sample lists roughly 84,000 clones, 78% occurring once. The sequenced sample consisted of PBMCs. These receptors came from a male donor in good health and CMV-seropositive.

Only a few counts were recorded for this clone. The CDR3 region has the DNA TGTGCCAGCGGAACACGGAGTTTGGGCTACGAGCAGTACTTC. Translation: CASGTRSLGYEQYF. This chain links TRBV2 with TRBJ2-7; D remains ambiguous. The CDR3 length is 14 residues. CDR1 and CDR2 (germline): SNHLY, FYNNEI. V dropped 8 bases and J dropped 3 bases, with 17 bases sitting between them. The entire variable domain, with the rest obtained from reference TRBV2 and TRBJ2-7, is as follows: EPEVTQTPSHQVTQMGQEVILRCVPISNHLYFYWYRQILGQKVEFLVSFYNNEISEKSEIFDDQFSVERPDGSNFTLKIRSTKLEDSAMYFCASGTRSLGYEQYFGPGTRLTVT.

The rearrangement uses TRBV9 and TRBJ2-1, with 15 positions matching TRBD2. V trimming: 1 base; J trimming: 9 bases; junction bases outside the gene matches: 14. Germline lookup yields CDR1 SGDLS and CDR2 YYNGEE. The CDR3 contains 19 residues. The chain's CDR3 is CASSVTHSGLAGGLGEQFF. CDR3 DNA: TGTGCCAGCAGCGTAACCCACTCCGGACTAGCGGGGGGGCTCGGTGAGCAGTTCTTC.

The chain uses TRBV30 and TRBJ2-1; 7 bases align to TRBD2. Germline trimming cut 0 bases from V and 7 bases from J; bases unmatched to any gene: 6. Per the germline V gene, CDR1 is GTSNPN and CDR2 is SVGIG (reference sequence). The CDR3 extends over 14 amino acids. As DNA, the CDR3 is TGTGCCTGGAGTGTGGCGGGAGTGGATAATGAGCAGTTCTTC. This sequence encodes CAWSVAGVDNEQFF.

The V and J genes are TRBV4-3 and TRBJ1-1; maybe TRBD1 (6 bases). Germline CDR1 is LGHNA and CDR2 is YSLEER. V was clipped by 5 bases and J by 1 base, with 11 bases between them. This CDR3 is 14 amino acids long. The CDR3 is CASSTGPPNTEAFF. CDR3 DNA sequence: TGCGCCAGCAGCACAGGGCCCCCGAACACTGAAGCTTTCTTT.

This clone was detected only once. This rearrangement joins TRBV28 to TRBJ2-2; TRBD1 matches 10 bases. CDR3 length equals 16 residues. Losses at the gene ends were 7 bases for V and 5 bases for J; bases not matched to a gene: 10. CDR1 is MDHEN and CDR2 is SYDVKM in the germline V gene. The CDR3 sequence: CASTRGQGWDTGELFF. CDR3 bases: TGTGCCAGCACACGGGGACAGGGGTGGGATACCGGGGAGCTGTTTTTT.

The chain uses TRBV9 and TRBJ2-5; 7 bases match TRBD2. Germline-derived CDR1 and CDR2 are SGDLS and YYNGEE. This CDR3 has 15 residues. With 2 bases clipped from V and 4 bases from J, the junction kept 8 bases outside the gene matches. The CDR3 DNA reads TGTGCCAGCAGCGTCGATCCTGGGGGGGGAGAGACCCAGTACTTC. Translation: CASSVDPGGGETQYF.

The chain is built from TRBV6-4 and TRBJ2-1; D gene ambiguous. From germline, CDR1 is MRHNA and CDR2 SNTAGT. Trimming took off 1 base at V and 0 bases at J, with 13 bases between the two ends. This CDR3 has 17 amino acids. The chain's CDR3 is CASSDWAGLSSYNEQFF. The CDR3, as DNA: TGTGCCAGCAGTGACTGGGCAGGTTTAAGCTCCTACAATGAGCAGTTCTTC.

The chain uses TRBV10-3 and TRBJ1-4; tentatively, D is TRBD1 (6 bases). Trimming removed 2 bases at V and 4 bases at J, with 14 bases between. Germline V lookup: CDR1 ENHRY, CDR2 SYGVKD. This CDR3 is 16 amino acids long. The CDR3 DNA sequence: TGTGCCATCAGTGAGCAGCGGACAGCCTTTAATGAAAAACTGTTTTTT. This codes for CAISEQRTAFNEKLFF.

This clone was found a few times. The chain couples TRBV29-1 to TRBJ1-1, with D possibly being TRBD1 (5 bases). The CDR3 extends over 15 amino acids. The germline gives CDR1 SQVTM, CDR2 ANQGSEA. The germline V and J ends were trimmed by 1 base and 4 bases, with 16 bases remaining between them. The CDR3 protein is CSVEGFRGGLTEAFF. The CDR3 coding sequence is TGCAGCGTTGAAGGGTTTAGGGGAGGACTCACTGAAGCTTTCTTT.

The CDR3 loop is CASSPAGGYTF. CDR3 nucleotide sequence: TGTGCCAGCAGTCCGGCGGGCGGCTACACCTTC. The V call is TRBV28, the J call TRBJ1-2, with D unclear. The V gene's germline CDR1 is MDHEN and CDR2 SYDVKM. The CDR3 runs 11 residues. V dropped 5 bases and J dropped 8 bases, with 9 bases sitting between them.

V and J are TRBV4-1 and TRBJ1-6; TRBD1 matches at 8 bases. Germline V CDR1 and CDR2: MGHRA, YSYEKL. The V and J ends lost 2 bases and 0 bases, in that order; junction bases with no gene match: 9. The CDR3 loop spans 19 amino acids. Here the CDR3 reads CASSQSRDRIRSYNSPLHF. The DNA for the CDR3 is TGCGCCAGCAGCCAAAGTCGGGACAGGATCCGCTCCTATAATTCACCCCTCCACTTT.

The chain recombines TRBV10-3 with TRBJ1-1; D gene uncertain. Deletions cut 0 bases from V and 5 bases from J, with 10 bases between. The CDR3 is 14 residues long. Germline V lookup: CDR1 ENHRY, CDR2 SYGVKD. CDR3 DNA sequence: TGTGCCATCAGTGAGTCGGGGAGAACAACTGAAGCTTTCTTT. It yields the protein CAISESGRTTEAFF.

This clone was seen only a few times. The rearrangement uses TRBV5-4 and TRBJ1-1, with 7 positions matching TRBD1. CDR1 is SGHNT and CDR2 is YYREEE in the germline V gene (reference sequence). Trimming took 3 bases from V and 11 from J; bases not matched to a gene: 10. CDR3 length: 13 residues. This CDR3 reads CASSYSAGGSAFF. CDR3 sequence (DNA): TGTGCCAGCAGCTATTCGGCAGGGGGGAGTGCTTTCTTT. The full variable domain, in which reference TRBV5-4 and TRBJ1-1 provide the parts outside the CDR3, is ETGVTQSPTHLIKTRGQQVTLRCSSQSGHNTVSWYQQALGQGPQFIFQYYREEENGRGNFPPRFSGLQFPNYSSELNVNALELDDSALYLCASSYSAGGSAFFGQGTRLTVV.

The chain links TRBV4-1 to TRBJ2-7; possible D gene TRBD1, 6 bases. Germline CDR1 is MGHRA and CDR2 is YSYEKL. The germline V and J ends were trimmed by 0 bases and 4 bases, with 10 bases remaining between them. This CDR3 region has 14 residues. In nucleotides, the CDR3 is TGCGCCAGCAGCCAAGACCCAGGGGTATACGAGCAGTACTTC. This gives the protein CASSQDPGVYEQYF.

The V and J genes are TRBV7-2 and TRBJ2-7; TRBD1 might be the D (6 bases). The V end was cut by 1 base, the J end by 5 bases, with 6 bases between. There are 12 residues in the CDR3. Germline assignment: CDR1 SGHTA and CDR2 FQGNSA. The chain's CDR3 is CASSLDRDEQYF. DNA of the CDR3: TGTGCCAGCAGCTTAGACAGGGACGAGCAGTACTTC.

The chain recombines TRBV25-1 with TRBJ2-7; a weak D match, TRBD2 (5 bases). V dropped 6 bases and J dropped 2 bases, with 11 bases sitting between them. The CDR3 runs to 13 residues. Per germline, CDR1 MGHDK and CDR2 SYGVNS. The CDR3 spells CASRKDGTYEQYF. Written as DNA, the CDR3 is TGTGCCAGCAGGAAGGACGGGACCTACGAGCAGTACTTC.

The rearrangement joins TRBV9 to TRBJ1-2; unclear D gene. This CDR3 comprises 12 residues. Germline V gene data show CDR1 as SGDLS and CDR2 as YYNGEE. The germline V and J ends were trimmed by 4 bases and 8 bases, with 12 bases remaining between them. CDR3 DNA sequence: TGTGCCAGCAGCTTAGGCCCGGGAGGCTACACCTTC. The encoded protein is CASSLGPGGYTF.

The V call is TRBV28, the J call TRBJ2-3; TRBD1 is a possible D gene (5 bases). CDR1 is MDHEN, CDR2 SYDVKM, per germline. Trimming shortened V by 4 bases and J by 0 bases, and 17 bases separated the two germline ends. The CDR3 totals 17 residues. CDR3 protein: CASSSGRNRLSTDTQYF. The CDR3 DNA is TGTGCCAGCAGTTCGGGCCGTAACAGGCTTAGCACAGATACGCAGTATTTT. Using reference TRBV28 and TRBJ2-3 for the parts outside the CDR3, the full variable domain is DVKVTQSSRYLVKRTGEKVFLECVQDMDHENMFWYRQDPGLGLRLIYFSYDVKMKEKGDIPEGYSVSREKKERFSLILESASTNQTSMYLCASSSGRNRLSTDTQYFGPGTRLTVL.

The chain is built from TRBV5-1 and TRBJ2-5; possibly TRBD2 for D (6 bases). CDR3 length equals 14 residues. Looked up from germline, CDR1 is SGHRS and CDR2 is YFSETQ. V lost 0 bases and J lost 2, with 8 bases in between. CDR3 bases: TGCGCCAGCAGCTTGGGAGCGGGTCAAGAGACCCAGTACTTC. Its translation: CASSLGAGQETQYF.

The CDR3 sequence is CASSQTSGRAGELFF. CDR3 DNA sequence: TGTGCCAGCAGCCAGACTAGCGGGAGGGCCGGGGAGCTGTTTTTT. The chain links TRBV14 to TRBJ2-2; 14 nucleotides line up with TRBD2. J lost 6 bases, V lost 3 bases, and 0 bases had no gene match. This CDR3 has 15 amino acids. Per the germline V gene, CDR1 is SGHDN and CDR2 is FVKESK.

This chain connects TRBV5-1 to TRBJ2-1; D perhaps matches TRBD2 (5 bases). CDR3 length: 13 residues. V dropped 6 bases and J dropped 5 bases, with 12 bases sitting between them. The germline V gene has CDR1 SGHRS and CDR2 YFSETQ. In nucleotides, the CDR3 is TGCGCCAGCACTCGTACGCGGGACAATGAGCAGTTCTTC. Protein product: CASTRTRDNEQFF.

Here the CDR3 reads CASSFGGGMTGELFF. In nucleotides, the CDR3 is TGTGCCAGCAGCTTCGGGGGGGGAATGACCGGGGAGCTGTTTTTT. This chain uses TRBV7-9 with TRBJ2-2; 8 nucleotides align to TRBD2. Trimming cost V 3 bases and J 5 bases; bases outside gene matches: 5. The CDR3 runs to 15 residues. The germline gives CDR1 SEHNR, CDR2 FQNEAQ (reference sequence).

This clone was counted only a few times. V gene TRBV4-1 combines with J gene TRBJ2-5; 9 positions agree with TRBD2. V shed 0 bases, J shed 1 base, and the junction held 0 bases outside the gene matches. This CDR3 is built from 15 residues. Looked up from germline, CDR1 is MGHRA and CDR2 is YSYEKL. CDR3 protein: CASSQERGGQETQYF. In DNA, the CDR3 is TGCGCCAGCAGCCAAGAGCGGGGGGGCCAAGAGACCCAGTACTTC.

The chain has TRBV9 and TRBJ1-1; D unclear. This CDR3 has 14 residues. CDR1 is SGDLS and CDR2 is YYNGEE in the germline V gene. Trimming left V 4 bases short and J 0 bases short, with 10 bases between. The CDR3 region is CASSPTELNTEAFF. The CDR3 bases are TGTGCCAGCAGCCCAACAGAGCTGAACACTGAAGCTTTCTTT.

This CDR3 reads CSVDPGQAYGYTF. The CDR3 coding sequence is TGCAGCGTTGACCCGGGACAGGCCTATGGCTACACCTTC. The rearrangement links TRBV29-1 to TRBJ1-2, with 8 bases identical to TRBD1. J was trimmed by 4 bases and V by 3 bases; bases with no gene match: 4. The CDR3 is 13 residues long. Germline loops: CDR1 SQVTM, CDR2 ANQGSEA.

The genes are TRBV19 and TRBJ2-7; 7 positions match TRBD2. V shed 6 bases and J 1 base; nucleotides not matched to a gene: 6. The CDR3 is 14 amino acids. Germline CDR1 is LNHDA and CDR2 is SQIVND (reference sequence). The CDR3 region is CASRTRGTSYEQYF. For the CDR3, the DNA is TGTGCCAGTAGGACGCGGGGGACTTCCTACGAGCAGTACTTC.

J is TRBJ2-1 and V is TRBV4-3; TRBD1 matches at 7 bases. Germline V gene sequence: CDR1 LGHNA, CDR2 YSLEER. Trimming removed 2 bases from V and 6 bases from J; junction bases left unmatched: 7. The CDR3 runs to 15 residues. CDR3 sequence: CASSQTGEVGNEQFF. The CDR3 nucleotides are TGCGCCAGCAGCCAAACAGGGGAAGTGGGCAATGAGCAGTTCTTC.

This chain joins TRBV11-2 and TRBJ2-1; 8 nucleotides match TRBD2. Germline V gene data show CDR1 as SGHAT and CDR2 as FQNNGV. This CDR3 has 13 residues. Germline trimming cut 5 bases from V and 6 bases from J; bases unmatched to any gene: 3. CDR3 sequence reads: CASSRGLANEQFF. The DNA for the CDR3 is TGTGCCAGCAGCAGAGGACTAGCCAATGAGCAGTTCTTC.

The genes are TRBV7-8 and TRBJ2-5; D might be TRBD2 (6 bases). V lost 3 bases to trimming and J lost 5 bases, with 16 bases between them. Germline values: CDR1 SGHVS, CDR2 FQNEAQ. The CDR3 length is 15 residues. This CDR3 is CASSFGGRPQETQYF. CDR3 DNA: TGTGCCAGCAGCTTTGGTGGGAGGCCGCAGGAGACCCAGTACTTC.